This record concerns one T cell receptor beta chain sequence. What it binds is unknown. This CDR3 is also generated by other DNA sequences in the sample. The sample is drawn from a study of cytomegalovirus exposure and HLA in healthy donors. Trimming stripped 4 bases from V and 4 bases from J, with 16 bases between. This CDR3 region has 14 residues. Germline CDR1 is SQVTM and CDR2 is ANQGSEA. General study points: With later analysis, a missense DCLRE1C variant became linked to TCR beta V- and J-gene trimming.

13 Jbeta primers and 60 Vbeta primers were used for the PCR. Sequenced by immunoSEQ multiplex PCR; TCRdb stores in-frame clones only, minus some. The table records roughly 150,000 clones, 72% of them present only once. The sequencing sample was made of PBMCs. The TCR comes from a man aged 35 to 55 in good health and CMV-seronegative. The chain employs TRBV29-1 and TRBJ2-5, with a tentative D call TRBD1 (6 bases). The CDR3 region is CSVVTGTTGETQYF. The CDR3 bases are TGCAGCGTTGTTACCGGGACAACGGGAGAGACCCAGTACTTC. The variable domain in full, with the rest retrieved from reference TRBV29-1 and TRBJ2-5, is SAVISQKPSRDICQRGTSLTIQCQVDSQVTMMFWYRQQPGQSLTLIATANQGSEATYESGFVIDKFPISRPNLTFSTLTVSNMSPEDSSIYLCSVVTGTTGETQYFGPGTRLLVL.